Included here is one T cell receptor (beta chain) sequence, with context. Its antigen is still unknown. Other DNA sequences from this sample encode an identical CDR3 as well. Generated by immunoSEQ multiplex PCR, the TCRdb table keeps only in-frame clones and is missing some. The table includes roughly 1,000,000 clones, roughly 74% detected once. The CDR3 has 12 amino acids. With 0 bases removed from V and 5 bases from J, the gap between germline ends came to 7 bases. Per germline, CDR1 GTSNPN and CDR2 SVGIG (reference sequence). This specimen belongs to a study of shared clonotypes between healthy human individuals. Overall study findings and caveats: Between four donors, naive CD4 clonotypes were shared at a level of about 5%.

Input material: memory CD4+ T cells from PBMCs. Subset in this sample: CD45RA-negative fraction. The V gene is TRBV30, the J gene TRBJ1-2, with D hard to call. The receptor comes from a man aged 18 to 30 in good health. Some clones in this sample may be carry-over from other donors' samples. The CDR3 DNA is TGTGCCTGGAGTGTAAATGGGTATGGCTACACCTTC. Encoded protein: CAWSVNGYGYTF.